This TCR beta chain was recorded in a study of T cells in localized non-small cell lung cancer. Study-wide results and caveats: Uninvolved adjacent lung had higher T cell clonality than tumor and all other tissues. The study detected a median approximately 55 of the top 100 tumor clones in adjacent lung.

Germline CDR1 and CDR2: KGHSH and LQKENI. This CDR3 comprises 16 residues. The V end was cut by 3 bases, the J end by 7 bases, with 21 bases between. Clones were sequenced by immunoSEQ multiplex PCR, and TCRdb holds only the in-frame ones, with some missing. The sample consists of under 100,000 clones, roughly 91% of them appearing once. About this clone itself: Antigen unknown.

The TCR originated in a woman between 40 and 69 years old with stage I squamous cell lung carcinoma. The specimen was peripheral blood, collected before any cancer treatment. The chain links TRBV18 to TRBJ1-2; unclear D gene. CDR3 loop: CASSPSKDVLYVGYTF. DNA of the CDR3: TGTGCCAGCTCACCCTCGAAAGACGTCTTATACGTTGGCTACACCTTC.